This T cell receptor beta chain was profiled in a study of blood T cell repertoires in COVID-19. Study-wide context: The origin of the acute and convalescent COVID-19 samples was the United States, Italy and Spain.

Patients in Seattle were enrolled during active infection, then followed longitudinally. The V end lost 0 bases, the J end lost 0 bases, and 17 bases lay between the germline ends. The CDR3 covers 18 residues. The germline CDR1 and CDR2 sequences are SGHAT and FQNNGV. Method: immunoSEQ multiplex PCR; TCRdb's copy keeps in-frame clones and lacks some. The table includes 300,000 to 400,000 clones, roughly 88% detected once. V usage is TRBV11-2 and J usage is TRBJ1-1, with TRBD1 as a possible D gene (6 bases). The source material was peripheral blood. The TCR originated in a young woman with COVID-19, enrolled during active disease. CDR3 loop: CASSLDLGFAGVNTEAFF. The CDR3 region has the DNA TGTGCCAGCAGCTTAGATTTGGGTTTCGCAGGGGTGAACACTGAAGCTTTCTTT.